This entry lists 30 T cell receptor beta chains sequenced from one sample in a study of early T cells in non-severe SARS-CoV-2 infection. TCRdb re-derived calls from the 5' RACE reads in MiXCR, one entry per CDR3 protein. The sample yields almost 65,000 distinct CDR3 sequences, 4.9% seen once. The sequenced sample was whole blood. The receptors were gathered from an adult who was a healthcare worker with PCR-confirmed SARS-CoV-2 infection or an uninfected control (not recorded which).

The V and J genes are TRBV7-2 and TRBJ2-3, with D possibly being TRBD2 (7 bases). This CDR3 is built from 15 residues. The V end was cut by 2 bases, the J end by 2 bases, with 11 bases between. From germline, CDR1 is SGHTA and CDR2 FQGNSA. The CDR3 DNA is TGTGCCAGCAGCTTACTAGGGGGGGCCACAGATACGCAGTATTTT. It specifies CASSLLGGATDTQYF.

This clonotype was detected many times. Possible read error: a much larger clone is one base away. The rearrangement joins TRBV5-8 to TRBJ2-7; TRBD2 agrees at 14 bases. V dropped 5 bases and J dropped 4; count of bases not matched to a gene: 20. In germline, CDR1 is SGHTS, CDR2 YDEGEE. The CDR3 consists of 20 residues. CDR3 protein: CASRRFSGLAGEITPYEQYF. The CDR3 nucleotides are TGTGCCAGCAGAAGATTCTCGGGACTAGCGGGGGAAATCACCCCATACGAGCAGTACTTC.

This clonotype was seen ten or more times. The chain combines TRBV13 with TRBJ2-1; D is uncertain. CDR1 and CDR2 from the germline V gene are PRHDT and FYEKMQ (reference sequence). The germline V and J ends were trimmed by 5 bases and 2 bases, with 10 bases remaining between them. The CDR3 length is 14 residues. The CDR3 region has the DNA TGTGCCAGCAGCGGTGGGGTACCCTACAATGAGCAGTTCTTC. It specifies CASSGGVPYNEQFF.

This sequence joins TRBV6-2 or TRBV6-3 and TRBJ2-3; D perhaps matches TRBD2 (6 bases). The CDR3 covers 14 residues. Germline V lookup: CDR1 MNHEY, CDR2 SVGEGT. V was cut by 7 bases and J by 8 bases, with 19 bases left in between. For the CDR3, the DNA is TGTGCCAGCAACCCGGCGGTGGGGGAGGTTACGCAGTATTTT. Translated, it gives CASNPAVGEVTQYF.

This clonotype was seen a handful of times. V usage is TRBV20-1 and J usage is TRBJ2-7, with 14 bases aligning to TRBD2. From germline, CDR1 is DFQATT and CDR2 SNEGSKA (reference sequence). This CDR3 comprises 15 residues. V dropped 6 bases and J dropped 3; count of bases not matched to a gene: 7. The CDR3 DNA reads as TGCAGTGCCCCAGGACTAGCGGGGGGTCTCTACGAGCAGTACTTC. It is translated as CSAPGLAGGLYEQYF.

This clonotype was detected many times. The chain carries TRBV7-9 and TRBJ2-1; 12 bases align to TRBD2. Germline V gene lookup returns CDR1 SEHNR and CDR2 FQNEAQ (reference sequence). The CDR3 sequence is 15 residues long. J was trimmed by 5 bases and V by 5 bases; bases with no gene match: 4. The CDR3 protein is CASSPGTSGHNEQFF. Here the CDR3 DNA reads TGTGCCAGCAGCCCCGGGACTAGCGGGCACAATGAGCAGTTCTTC.

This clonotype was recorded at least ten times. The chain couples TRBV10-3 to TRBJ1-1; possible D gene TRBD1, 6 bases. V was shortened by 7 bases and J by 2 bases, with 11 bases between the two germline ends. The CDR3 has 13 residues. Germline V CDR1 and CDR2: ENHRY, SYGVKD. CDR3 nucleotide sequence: TGTGCCATCAAAGAACAGGGAAACACTGAAGCTTTCTTT. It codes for CAIKEQGNTEAFF.

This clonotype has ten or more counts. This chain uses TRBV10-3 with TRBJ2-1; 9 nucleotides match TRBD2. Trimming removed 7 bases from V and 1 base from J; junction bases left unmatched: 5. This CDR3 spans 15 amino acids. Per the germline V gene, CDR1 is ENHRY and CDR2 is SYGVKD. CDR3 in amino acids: CAIINTSGSYNEQFF. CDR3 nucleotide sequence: TGTGCCATCATTAATACTAGCGGGTCCTACAATGAGCAGTTCTTC.

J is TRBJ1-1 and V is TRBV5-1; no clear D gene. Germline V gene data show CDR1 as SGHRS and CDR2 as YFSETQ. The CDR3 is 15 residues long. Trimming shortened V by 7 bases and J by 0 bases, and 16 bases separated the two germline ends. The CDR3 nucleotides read TGCGCCAGCCGGACCGCCGCTCCCATGAACACTGAAGCTTTCTTT. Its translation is CASRTAAPMNTEAFF. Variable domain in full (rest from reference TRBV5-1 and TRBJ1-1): KAGVTQTPRYLIKTRGQQVTLSCSPISGHRSVSWYQQTPGQGLQFLFEYFSETQRNKGNFPGRFSGRQFSNSRSEMNVSTLELGDSALYLCASRTAAPMNTEAFFGQGTRLTVV.

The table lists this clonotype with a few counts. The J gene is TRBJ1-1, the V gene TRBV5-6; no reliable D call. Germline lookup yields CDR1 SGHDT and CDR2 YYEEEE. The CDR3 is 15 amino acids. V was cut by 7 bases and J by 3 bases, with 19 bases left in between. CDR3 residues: CASQRGLSADTEAFF. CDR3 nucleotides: TGTGCCAGCCAAAGAGGGCTTTCGGCGGACACTGAAGCTTTCTTT.

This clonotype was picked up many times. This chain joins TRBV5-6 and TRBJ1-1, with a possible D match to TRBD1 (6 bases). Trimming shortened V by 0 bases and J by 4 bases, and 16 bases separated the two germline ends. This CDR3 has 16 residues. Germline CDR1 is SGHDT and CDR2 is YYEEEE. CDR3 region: CASSLGGGQASTEAFF. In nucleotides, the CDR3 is TGTGCCAGCAGCTTGGGCGGGGGCCAGGCGAGCACTGAAGCTTTCTTT.

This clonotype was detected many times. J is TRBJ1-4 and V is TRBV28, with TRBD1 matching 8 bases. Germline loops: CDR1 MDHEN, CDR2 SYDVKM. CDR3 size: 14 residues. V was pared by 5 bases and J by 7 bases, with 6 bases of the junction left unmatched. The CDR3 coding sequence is TGTGCCAGCAGTCTAACAGGGGGGAGTGAAAAACTGTTTTTT. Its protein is CASSLTGGSEKLFF.

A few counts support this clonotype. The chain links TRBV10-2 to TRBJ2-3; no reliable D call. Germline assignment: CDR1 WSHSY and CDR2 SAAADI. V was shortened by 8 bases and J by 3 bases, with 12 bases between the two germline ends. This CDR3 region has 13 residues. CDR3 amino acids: CASGGFRTDTQYF. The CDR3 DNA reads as TGCGCCAGCGGTGGGTTTAGGACAGATACGCAGTATTTT.

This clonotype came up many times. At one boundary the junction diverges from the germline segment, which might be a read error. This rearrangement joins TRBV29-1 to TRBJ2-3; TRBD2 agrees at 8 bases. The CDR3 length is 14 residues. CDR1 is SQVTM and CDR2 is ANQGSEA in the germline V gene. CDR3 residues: CSVEAGVSPNTQYF. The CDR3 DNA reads TGCAGCGTCGAAGCGGGAGTTAGCCCAAATACGCAGTATTTT.

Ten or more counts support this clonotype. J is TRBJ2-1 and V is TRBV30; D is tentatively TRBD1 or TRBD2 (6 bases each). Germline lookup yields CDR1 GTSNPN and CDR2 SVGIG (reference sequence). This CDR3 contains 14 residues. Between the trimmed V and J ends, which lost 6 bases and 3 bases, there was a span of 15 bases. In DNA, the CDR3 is TGTGCCTGCGAAGGAGAGGGGGGCTACAATGAGCAGTTCTTC. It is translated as CACEGEGGYNEQFF.

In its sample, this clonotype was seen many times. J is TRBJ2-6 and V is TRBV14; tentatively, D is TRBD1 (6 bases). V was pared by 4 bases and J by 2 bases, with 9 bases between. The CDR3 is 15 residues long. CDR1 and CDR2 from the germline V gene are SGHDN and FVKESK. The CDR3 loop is CASSREGAGANVLTF. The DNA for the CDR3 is TGTGCCAGCAGCCGAGAGGGGGCTGGGGCCAACGTCCTGACTTTC.

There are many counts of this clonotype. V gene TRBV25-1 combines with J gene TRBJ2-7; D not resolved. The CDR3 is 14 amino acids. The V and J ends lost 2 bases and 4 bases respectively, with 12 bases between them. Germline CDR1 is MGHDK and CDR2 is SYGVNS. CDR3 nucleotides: TGTGCCAGCAGTGAAAGCAAGGCATCTTACGAGCAGTACTTC. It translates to CASSESKASYEQYF.

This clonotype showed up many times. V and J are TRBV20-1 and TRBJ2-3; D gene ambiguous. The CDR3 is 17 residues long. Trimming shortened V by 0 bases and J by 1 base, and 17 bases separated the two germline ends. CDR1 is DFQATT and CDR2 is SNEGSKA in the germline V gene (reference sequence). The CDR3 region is CSARDIVAVSGTDTQYF. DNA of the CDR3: TGCAGTGCTAGAGATATTGTTGCGGTTTCGGGCACAGATACGCAGTATTTT.

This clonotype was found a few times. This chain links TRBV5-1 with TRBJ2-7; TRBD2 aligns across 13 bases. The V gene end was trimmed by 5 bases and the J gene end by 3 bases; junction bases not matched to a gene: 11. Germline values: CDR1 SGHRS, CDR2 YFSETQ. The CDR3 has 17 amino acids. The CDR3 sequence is CASSLGTSGTLGYEQYF. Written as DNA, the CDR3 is TGCGCCAGCAGTCTCGGGACTAGCGGGACCCTAGGCTACGAGCAGTACTTC.

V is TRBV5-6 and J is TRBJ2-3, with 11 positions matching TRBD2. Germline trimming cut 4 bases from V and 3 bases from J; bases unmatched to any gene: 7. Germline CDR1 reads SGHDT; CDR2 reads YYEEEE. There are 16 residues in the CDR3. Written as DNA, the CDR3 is TGTGCCAGCAGCCCCCCCTCTAGCGGGGGGACAGATACGCAGTATTTT. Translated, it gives CASSPPSSGGTDTQYF.

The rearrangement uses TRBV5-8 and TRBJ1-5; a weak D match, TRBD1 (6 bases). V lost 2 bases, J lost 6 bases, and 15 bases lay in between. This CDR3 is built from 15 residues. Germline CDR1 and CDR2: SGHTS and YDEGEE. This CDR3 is CASSFRARGGQPQHF. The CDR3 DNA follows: TGTGCCAGCAGCTTTCGCGCCAGGGGCGGTCAGCCCCAGCATTTT.

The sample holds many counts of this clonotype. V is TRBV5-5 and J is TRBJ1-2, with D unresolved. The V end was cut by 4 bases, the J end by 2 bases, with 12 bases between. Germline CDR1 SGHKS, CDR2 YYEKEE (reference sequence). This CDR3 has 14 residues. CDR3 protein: CASSPTMPNYGYTF. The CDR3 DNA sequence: TGTGCCAGCAGCCCGACAATGCCAAACTATGGCTACACCTTC.

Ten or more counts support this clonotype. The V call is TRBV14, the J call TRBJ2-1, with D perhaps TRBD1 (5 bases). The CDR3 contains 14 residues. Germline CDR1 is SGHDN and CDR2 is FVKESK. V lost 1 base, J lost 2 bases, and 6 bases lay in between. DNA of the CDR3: TGTGCCAGCAGCCAAGGGGGCCCCTACAATGAGCAGTTCTTC. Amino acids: CASSQGGPYNEQFF.

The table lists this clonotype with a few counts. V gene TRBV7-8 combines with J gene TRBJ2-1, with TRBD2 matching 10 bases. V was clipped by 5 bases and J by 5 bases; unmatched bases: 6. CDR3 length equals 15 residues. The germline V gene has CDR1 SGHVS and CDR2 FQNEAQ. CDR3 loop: CASSGGLAANNEQFF. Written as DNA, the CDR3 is TGTGCCAGCAGCGGTGGACTAGCGGCAAACAATGAGCAGTTCTTC.

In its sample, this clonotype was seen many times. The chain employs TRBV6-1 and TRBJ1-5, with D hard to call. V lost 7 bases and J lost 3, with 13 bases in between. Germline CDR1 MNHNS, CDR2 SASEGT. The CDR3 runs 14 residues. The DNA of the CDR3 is TGTGCCAGCACCCCCTATAGGGCCAATCAGCCCCAGCATTTT. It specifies CASTPYRANQPQHF.

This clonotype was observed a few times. The CDR3 bases are TGTGCCACCAGTGGTGGGGGGCCCGCGGAGACCCAGTACTTC. Amino acid sequence: CATSGGGPAETQYF. The genes are TRBV24-1 and TRBJ2-5; D assignment may be TRBD1 or TRBD2 (6 bases each). V lost 5 bases, J lost 5 bases, and 14 bases lay in between. There are 14 residues in the CDR3. Germline assignment: CDR1 KGHDR and CDR2 SFDVKD.

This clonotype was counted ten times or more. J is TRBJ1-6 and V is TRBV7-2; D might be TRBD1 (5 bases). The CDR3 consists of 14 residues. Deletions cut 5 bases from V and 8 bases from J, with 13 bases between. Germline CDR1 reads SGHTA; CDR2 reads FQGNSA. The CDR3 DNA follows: TGTGCCAGCAGCCTCAGGGTCTCTGATTCACCCCTCCACTTT. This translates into CASSLRVSDSPLHF.

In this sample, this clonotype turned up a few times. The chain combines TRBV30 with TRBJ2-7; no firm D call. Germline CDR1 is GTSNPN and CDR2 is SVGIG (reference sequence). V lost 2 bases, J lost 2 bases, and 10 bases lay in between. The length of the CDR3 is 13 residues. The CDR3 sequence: CAWSLTVTYEQYF. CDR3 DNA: TGTGCCTGGAGTTTAACAGTGACCTACGAGCAGTACTTC.

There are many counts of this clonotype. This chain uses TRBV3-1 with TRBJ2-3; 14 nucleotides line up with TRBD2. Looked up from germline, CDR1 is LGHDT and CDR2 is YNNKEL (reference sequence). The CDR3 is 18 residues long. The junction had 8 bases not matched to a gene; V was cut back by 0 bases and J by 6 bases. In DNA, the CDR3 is TGTGCCAGCAGCCAAGAACCGGGACTAGCGGGAGTAGGGGATACGCAGTATTTT. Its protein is CASSQEPGLAGVGDTQYF.

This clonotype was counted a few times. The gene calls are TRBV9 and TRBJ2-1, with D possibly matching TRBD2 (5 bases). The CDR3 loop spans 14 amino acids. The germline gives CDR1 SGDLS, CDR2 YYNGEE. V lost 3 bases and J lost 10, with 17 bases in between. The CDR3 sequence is CASSGDGAAQEQFF. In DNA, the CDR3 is TGTGCCAGCAGCGGGGATGGAGCGGCGCAGGAGCAGTTCTTC.